This TCR beta chain was identified in a study of spatial heterogeneity in lung cancer. Study background: Sequencing consistently turned up more beta-chain sequences than alpha-chain sequences.

This clonotype appeared many times. Stated time point: sample taken at primary tumor resection. Sequencing was performed on whole RNA extracted from tumor and nontumor lung tissue, or from frozen PBMC, and the material was left unsorted. Samples came from around 70 TRACERx patients with untreated early-stage lung cancer. A unique molecular identifier was attached to every TCR cDNA molecule. TCRdb re-derived calls from the 5' RACE reads in MiXCR, one entry per CDR3 protein. The sample has about 48,000 distinct CDR3 sequences, approximately 5.3% seen once. The sequencing used PBMCs, collected at surgery. The TCR originated in a male donor with early-stage non-small cell lung cancer.

The CDR3 coding sequence is TGTGCCAGCAGCTTCGGTACGGGAGAGTACAATGAGCAGTTCTTC. Translation: CASSFGTGEYNEQFF. The gene calls are TRBV7-9 and TRBJ2-1, with a tentative D call TRBD2 (6 bases). CDR3 length equals 15 residues. Germline lookup yields CDR1 SEHNR and CDR2 FQNEAQ (reference sequence). V was shortened by 3 bases and J by 4 bases, with 13 bases between the two germline ends.